These 2 T cell receptor beta chains originate from one sample sequenced in a study of PD-1 blockade in classical Hodgkin lymphoma. Each and every patient relapsed after autologous stem cell transplantation, and patients got differing brentuximab vedotin exposure. The protocol was immunoSEQ multiplex PCR, while the TCRdb copy is restricted to in-frame clones and leaves out a portion. The sample yields under 20,000 clones, 82% seen once. The sequenced sample was peripheral blood mononuclear cells (PBMCs), obtained before the second cycle of nivolumab. All receptors come from a human donor with classical Hodgkin lymphoma.

The rearrangement joins TRBV19 to TRBJ1-5, with D maybe TRBD1 (5 bases). CDR1 is LNHDA and CDR2 is SQIVND in the germline V gene (reference sequence). Deletions cut 0 bases from V and 3 bases from J, with 9 bases between. This CDR3 contains 15 residues. The CDR3 spells CASSIEGGYNQPQHF. In nucleotides, the CDR3 is TGTGCCAGTAGTATAGAGGGGGGGTACAATCAGCCCCAGCATTTT.

The CDR3 region is CASSPGNSYNEQFF. The DNA for the CDR3 is TGTGCCAGCAGCCCCGGGAACTCCTACAATGAGCAGTTCTTC. The rearrangement uses TRBV7-8 and TRBJ2-1; weak D call: TRBD2 (5 bases). V lost 5 bases, J lost 0 bases, and 8 bases lay in between. CDR1 SGHVS and CDR2 FQNEAQ come from the germline V gene. The CDR3 totals 14 residues. The full variable domain, rest sourced from reference TRBV7-8 and TRBJ2-1, is GAGVSQSPRYKVAKRGQDVALRCDPISGHVSLFWYQQALGQGPEFLTYFQNEAQLDKSGLPSDRFFAERPEGSVSTLKIQRTQQEDSAVYLCASSPGNSYNEQFFGPGTRLTVL.